The 2 T cell receptor beta chains below all came from one sample that was sequenced in a study of cytomegalovirus exposure and HLA in healthy donors. With 60 Vbeta and 13 Jbeta primers, the PCR was carried out. TCRdb's copy holds only in-frame clones and misses some; the assay was immunoSEQ multiplex PCR. The sample shows 160,000 or so clones, over 70% of them seen only once. Sequencing used PBMCs. These receptors originate from a woman between 18 and 29 years old in good health and CMV-seronegative.

The rearrangement uses TRBV11-3 and TRBJ2-3; 11 bases match TRBD2. The CDR3 extends over 17 amino acids. V dropped 4 bases and J dropped 0; count of bases not matched to a gene: 6. The germline gives CDR1 SGHNT, CDR2 YENEEA. DNA of the CDR3: TGTGCCAGCAGCTCAACCGGACTAGCGGGTAGCACAGATACGCAGTATTTT. Protein product: CASSSTGLAGSTDTQYF. The full variable domain, with the rest looked up from reference TRBV11-3 and TRBJ2-3, is EAGVVQSPRYKIIEKKQPVAFWCNPISGHNTLYWYLQNLGQGPELLIRYENEEAVDDSQLPKDRFSAERLKGVDSTLKIQPAELGDSAVYLCASSSTGLAGSTDTQYFGPGTRLTVL.

The chain employs TRBV7-3 and TRBJ2-3; D is uncertain. This CDR3 is built from 13 residues. The V gene's germline CDR1 is SGHTA and CDR2 FQGTGA. Trimming removed 5 bases from V and 2 bases from J, with 8 bases in between. The CDR3 spells CASSRYSTDTQYF. The CDR3 DNA reads as TGTGCCAGCAGCCGCTACTCCACAGATACGCAGTATTTT. Variable domain in full (rest from reference TRBV7-3 and TRBJ2-3): GAGVSQTPSNKVTEKGKYVELRCDPISGHTALYWYRQSLGQGPEFLIYFQGTGAADDSGLPNDRFFAVRPEGSVSTLKIQRTERGDSAVYLCASSRYSTDTQYFGPGTRLTVL.